This entry features one T cell receptor beta chain sequence. The antigen is not known. The data were taken from a study of human CD8 memory T cell subsets. Study-wide results and caveats: Stem-like memory and precursor exhausted T cells, unlike effector memory cells, were similarly highly diverse.

Construction of TCR beta libraries was accomplished by means of UMI-labeled 5' RACE. Using the 5' RACE reads, TCRdb records one entry per CDR3 protein without DNA. The ten top clones account for around 25%, within a sample of 7,500 to 8,500 distinct CDR3 sequences. Per germline, CDR1 SSHAT and CDR2 FNYEAQ (reference sequence). The CDR3 covers 13 residues. J is TRBJ2-1 and V is TRBV7-7; without DNA, the TCRdb call of TRBD1 cannot be checked. The TCR comes from a human donor in good health. The sequenced sample was CD8+ T cells from PBMCs. CDR3 in amino acids: CASSLQGGNEQFF.